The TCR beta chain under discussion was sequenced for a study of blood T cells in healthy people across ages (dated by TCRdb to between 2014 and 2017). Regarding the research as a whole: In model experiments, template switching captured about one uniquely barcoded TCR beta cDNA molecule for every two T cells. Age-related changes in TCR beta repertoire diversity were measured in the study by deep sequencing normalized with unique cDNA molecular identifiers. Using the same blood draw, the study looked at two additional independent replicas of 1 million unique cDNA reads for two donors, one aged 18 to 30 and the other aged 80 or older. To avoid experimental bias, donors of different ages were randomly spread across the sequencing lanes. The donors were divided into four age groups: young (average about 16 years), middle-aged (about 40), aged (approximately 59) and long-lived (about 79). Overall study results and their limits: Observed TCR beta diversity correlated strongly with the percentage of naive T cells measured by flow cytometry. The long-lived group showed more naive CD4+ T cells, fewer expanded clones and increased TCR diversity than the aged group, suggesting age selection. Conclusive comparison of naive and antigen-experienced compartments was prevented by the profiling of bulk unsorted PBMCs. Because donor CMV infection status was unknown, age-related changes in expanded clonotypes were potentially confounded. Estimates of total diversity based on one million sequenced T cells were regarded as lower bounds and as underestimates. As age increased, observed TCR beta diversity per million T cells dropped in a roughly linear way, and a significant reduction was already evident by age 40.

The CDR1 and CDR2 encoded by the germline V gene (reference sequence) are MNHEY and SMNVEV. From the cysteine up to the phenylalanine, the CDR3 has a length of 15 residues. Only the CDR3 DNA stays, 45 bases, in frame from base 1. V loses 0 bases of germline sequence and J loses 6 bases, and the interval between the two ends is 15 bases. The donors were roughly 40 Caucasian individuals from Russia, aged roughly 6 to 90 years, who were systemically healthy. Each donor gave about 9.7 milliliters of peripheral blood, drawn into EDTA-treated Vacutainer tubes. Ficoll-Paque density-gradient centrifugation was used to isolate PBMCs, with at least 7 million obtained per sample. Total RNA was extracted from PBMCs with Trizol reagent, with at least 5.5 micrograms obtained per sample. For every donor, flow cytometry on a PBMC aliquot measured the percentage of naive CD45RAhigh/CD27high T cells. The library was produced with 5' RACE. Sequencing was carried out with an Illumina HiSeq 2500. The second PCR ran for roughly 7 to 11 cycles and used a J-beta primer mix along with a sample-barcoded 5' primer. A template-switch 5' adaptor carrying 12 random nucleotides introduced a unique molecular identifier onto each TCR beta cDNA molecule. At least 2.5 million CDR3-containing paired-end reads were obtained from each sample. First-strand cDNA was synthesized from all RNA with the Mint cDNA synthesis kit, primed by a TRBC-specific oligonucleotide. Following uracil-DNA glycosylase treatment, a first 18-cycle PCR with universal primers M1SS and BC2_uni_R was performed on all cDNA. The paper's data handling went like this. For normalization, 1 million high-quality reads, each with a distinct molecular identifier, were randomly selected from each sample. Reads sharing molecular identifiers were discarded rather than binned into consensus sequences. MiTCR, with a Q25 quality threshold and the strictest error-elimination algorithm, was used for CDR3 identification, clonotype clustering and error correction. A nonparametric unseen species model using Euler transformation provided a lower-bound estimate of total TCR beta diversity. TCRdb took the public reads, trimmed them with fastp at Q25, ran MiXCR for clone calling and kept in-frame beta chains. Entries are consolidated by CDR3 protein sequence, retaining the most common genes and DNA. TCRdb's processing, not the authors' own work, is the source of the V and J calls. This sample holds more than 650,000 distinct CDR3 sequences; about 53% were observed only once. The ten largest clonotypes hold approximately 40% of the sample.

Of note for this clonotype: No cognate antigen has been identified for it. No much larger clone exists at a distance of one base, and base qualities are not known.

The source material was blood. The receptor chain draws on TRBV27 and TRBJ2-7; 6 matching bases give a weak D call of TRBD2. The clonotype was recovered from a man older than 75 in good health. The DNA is TGTGCCAGCAGTTTATCAGGGGCCCAGCGGGCCGAGCAGTACTTC. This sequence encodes CASSLSGAQRAEQYF.